These 8 T cell receptor beta chains were all obtained from the same sample, sequenced in a study of T cells after yellow fever vaccination. TCRdb re-called the 5' RACE reads with MiXCR, one entry per CDR3 protein. The repertoire holds 50,000 or so distinct CDR3 sequences, with 5% to 8.5% as singletons. The sample was CD8+ T cells not binding an NS4B(214-222) dextramer, sorted from PBMCs, taken roughly 45 days after the first yellow fever vaccination. The receptors stem from a man younger than 30 who received the YFV17D yellow fever vaccine.

In its sample, this clonotype was seen a few times. The chain recombines TRBV6-2 or TRBV6-3 with TRBJ1-6, with TRBD1 as a possible D gene (5 bases). With 6 bases removed from V and 7 bases from J, the gap between germline ends came to 10 bases. The CDR3 consists of 13 residues. CDR1 is MNHEY, CDR2 SVGEGT, per germline. CDR3 protein: CASSAGRNSPLHF. The CDR3 nucleotides are TGTGCCAGCAGCGCAGGGCGCAATTCACCCCTCCACTTT.

Of note for this clonotype: One base away lies a much larger clone, so this may be a sequencing read error. The V and J genes are TRBV20-1 and TRBJ2-1; D is undetermined. V lost 0 bases to trimming and J lost 4 bases, with 10 bases between them. The germline gives CDR1 DFQATT, CDR2 SNEGSKA (reference sequence). The CDR3 contains 14 residues. For the CDR3, the DNA is TGCAGTGCTAGAGACCGGGCTACTTACAATGAGCAGTTCTTC. Translated, it gives CSARDRATYNEQFF.

The chain carries TRBV7-9 and TRBJ2-2, with D hard to call. The CDR3 is 13 amino acids. Per germline, CDR1 SEHNR and CDR2 FQNEAQ (reference sequence). V was cut by 5 bases and J by 5 bases, with 9 bases left in between. The CDR3 region is CASSPVHTGELFF. The CDR3 DNA reads TGTGCCAGCAGCCCCGTTCATACCGGGGAGCTGTTTTTT.

The rearrangement links TRBV6-5 to TRBJ2-7; 7 bases are shared with TRBD2. The CDR3 length is 16 residues. Germline CDR1 reads MNHEY; CDR2 reads SVGAGI. J lost 2 bases, V lost 8 bases, and 15 bases had no gene match. Here the CDR3 reads CASSYDAAGPTYEQYF. CDR3 DNA: TGTGCCAGCTCTTACGATGCAGCGGGGCCCACCTACGAGCAGTACTTC.

The table lists this clonotype with many counts. The chain has TRBV12-3 or TRBV12-4 and TRBJ1-2; no clear D. Trimming removed 1 base from V and 5 bases from J, with 11 bases in between. The CDR3 sequence is 14 residues long. This CDR3 reads CASSLGASGYGYTF. CDR3 in DNA: TGTGCCAGCAGTTTAGGCGCCTCCGGGTATGGCTACACCTTC.

As regards this clonotype: Just one base apart from a much larger clone, this may be a read error. This chain connects TRBV19 to TRBJ1-3, with D possibly being TRBD1 (5 bases). The CDR3 is made up of 19 amino acids. Germline CDR1 and CDR2: LNHDA and SQIVND (reference sequence). CDR3 sequence (DNA): TGTGCCAGCTCTTGGACATTGAGGGCCGCGCTCAGCTCTGCAAACACCATATATTTT. Amino acid sequence: CASSWTLRAALSSANTIYF.

This clonotype was counted a few times. The CDR3 nucleotides are TGTGCCAGTAGTCCCGGGACGGTCGACGAGCAGTACTTC. This sequence encodes CASSPGTVDEQYF. This chain connects TRBV19 to TRBJ2-7, with D perhaps TRBD1 or TRBD2 (5 bases each). V lost 5 bases, J lost 5 bases, and 13 bases lay in between. CDR1 is LNHDA, CDR2 SQIVND, per germline (reference sequence). The CDR3 is 13 residues long. Full variable domain (rest looked up from reference TRBV19 and TRBJ2-7): DGGITQSPKYLFRKEGQNVTLSCEQNLNHDAMYWYRQDPGQGLRLIYYSQIVNDFQKGDIAEGYSVSREKKESFPLTVTSAQKNPTAFYLCASSPGTVDEQYFGPGTRLTVT.

The rearrangement links TRBV3-1 to TRBJ2-1; perhaps TRBD1 as D (5 bases). V was cut by 7 bases and J by 4 bases, with 17 bases left in between. This CDR3 has 15 residues. The germline CDR1 and CDR2 sequences are LGHDT and YNNKEL (reference sequence). CDR3 in DNA: TGTGCCAGCACCTCCCCGGCAACAGGATACAATGAGCAGTTCTTC. This gives the protein CASTSPATGYNEQFF.